The present entry profiles one T cell receptor (beta chain) with its context. The data are from a study of cytomegalovirus exposure and HLA in healthy donors. A multiplex PCR was run with 60 Vbeta primers and 13 Jbeta primers. Measured with immunoSEQ multiplex PCR; TCRdb has only the in-frame clones, and not every one. The data show fewer than 140,000 clones, with more than 60% seen just once and approximately 3.6% held by the top ten. At the time of sampling, donors were nominally healthy, though unrecorded immune exposures were likely. There are 14 residues in the CDR3. Germline CDR1 ENHRY, CDR2 SYGVKD. V gave up 1 base and J gave up 4 bases, with 10 bases separating them.

The V and J genes are TRBV10-3 and TRBJ1-1; D unclear. The sequence derives from a man between 60 and 75 years old in good health and CMV-seronegative. The sample consisted of PBMCs. The CDR3 here is CAISEFPSGTEAFF. CDR3 coding DNA: TGTGCCATCAGTGAGTTCCCCTCAGGCACTGAAGCTTTCTTT.